One T cell receptor (beta chain) is described in this entry. Antigen specificity is unknown. The method was immunoSEQ multiplex PCR; TCRdb's version includes in-frame clones alone and lacks a portion of them. The sample records about 2,100,000 clones, approximately 94% being singletons. As defined, naive CD8 cells were CD45RO-negative and positively selected for CCR7, with terminally differentiated effector memory CD45RA+ cells excluded. The sample comes from a study of shared clonotypes between healthy human individuals. Study as a whole: CD4 naive and CD4 memory each took three plates per donor, while CD8 naive took two and CD8 memory one. Study findings and constraints: Incompleteness in sorted-subset sequencing, despite large depth, was shown by rarefaction. Generation probabilities of non-shared clonotypes were lower (relative to those shared by all four donors). Richness estimates generally favored naive over memory subsets.

V lost 4 bases and J lost 0; bases outside the gene matches: 4. This CDR3 region has 15 residues. CDR1 is MNHEY, CDR2 SVGAGI, per germline. The chain is built from TRBV6-5 and TRBJ2-3, with 7 positions matching TRBD2. The receptor comes from a young man in good health. Some clones in this sample may be carry-over from other donors' samples. The sample consisted of naive CD8+ T cells from PBMCs. DNA of the CDR3: TGTGCCAGCAGTTTCGGGACTACCAGCACAGATACGCAGTATTTT. Protein product: CASSFGTTSTDTQYF.